The following is a TCR beta chain sequence with its context. This clone was seen just once. No cognate antigen has been identified for it. No clone much larger than this one lies a single base away; base qualities are absent. For sequencing of the TCRbeta CDR3 region, genomic DNA was extracted from the sorted cells. The immunoSEQ Assay was used for sequencing of TCRbeta CDR3 regions. TCRdb obtained this table from immuneACCESS and retained in-frame rearrangements with V and J assigned. These tables miss some clones; where compared with another copy, unresolved V genes account for less than half of the shortfall, and the remainder is unexplained. The sample table holds roughly 90,000 clones, of which 91% were seen once. The top ten constitute roughly 8.7% of the sample. Patients with a history of autoimmune disease or receiving systemic immunosuppression were excluded from the trial. Peripheral blood for TCR sequencing was collected from all dose cohorts at baseline, on cycle 4 day 1, and on cycle 7 day 1. Samples were obtained from an open-label, multicenter, first-in-human phase I dose-escalation trial of ivuxolimab. The trial enrolled adults with locally advanced or metastatic head and neck squamous cell, hepatocellular, melanoma or renal cell carcinoma. Before TCR sequencing, CD4+ T cells and CD8+ T cells from peripheral blood were sorted into separate populations.

The data originate from a study of OX40 agonist ivuxolimab in advanced cancers. Concerning the study at large: Ivuxolimab was an agonistic, fully human IgG2 monoclonal antibody directed against OX40 (CD134), a costimulatory receptor. Intravenous ivuxolimab was administered to patients every 2 weeks at six dose levels: 0.01, 0.1, 0.3, 1.5, 3 and 10 mg/kg. Among the 50 to 55 dose-escalation patients, some 20 had hepatocellular carcinoma, roughly 15 melanoma, 9 renal cell carcinoma and 9 head and neck cancer. The dose-escalation cohort was roughly 80% male with a mean age of roughly 60 years, ranging from roughly 20 to 80. Prior anti-PD-1, anti-PD-L1 or anti-CTLA-4 therapy was permitted, and checkpoint inhibitors had been received by 40% to 50% of dose-escalation patients. Partial responses occurred in three dose-escalation patients, of whom one had hepatocellular carcinoma and two had cutaneous melanoma. The point of sequencing TCRbeta in the periphery was to test whether ivuxolimab changed TCR sequence diversity and drove clonal T-cell expansion. The paper reports the monotherapy dose-escalation portion (N of about 50 patients) of the phase I ivuxolimab trial. On the study overall, not on this receptor specifically: After ivuxolimab, CD8+ T cells had more expanded clones than CD4+ T cells on average. Clonal expansion of both CD4+ and CD8+ blood T cells was observed from baseline to week 6 at doses 0.1 to 3.0 mg/kg. Low levels of normalized T-cell clonal expansion were also seen in some nonresponding patients. Antigen specificity was not determined for the clonally expanded peripheral T cells. In the 0.1-3.0 mg/kg groups, partial responders were among the patients with the lowest normalized peripheral clonal expansion, particularly in CD8+ T cells.

The receptor was derived from an adult with an advanced solid tumor such as melanoma, head and neck, liver or kidney cancer. Sequences were derived from CD4+ or CD8+ T cells sorted from blood, sampled in a trial of the OX40 agonist ivuxolimab.

The CDR3 amino acid sequence is: CASSSIWGDRSQHF. The DNA sequence is TGTGCCAGTAGTTCAATTTGGGGGGACAGGTCCCAGCATTTT. The chain is assembled from TRBV19 and TRBJ1-5; a stretch of 8 junction bases matches TRBD1. Compared with germline, V lacks 5 bases and J lacks 11 bases; bases without a gene match: 11. Based on the germline V gene (reference sequence), the CDR1 and CDR2 sequences are LNHDA and SQIVND. Counted from cysteine to phenylalanine, this CDR3 has 14 amino acids. Only the CDR3 DNA stays, 42 bases, in frame from base 1.